Each of the 15 T cell receptor beta chains below was sequenced from the same sample in a study of blood T cell repertoires in COVID-19 (TCRdb year 2020). The library was made by the immunoSEQ multiplex PCR assay. Drawn from immuneACCESS, this table holds only the in-frame rearrangements with V and J called that TCRdb kept. Clones are partly lost; checked studies trace under half to an unresolved V gene and leave the rest unexplained. In all, the sample holds about 240,000 clones, and approximately 90% of those were seen once. The ten top clones hold over 4% of the sample. Sequenced input: PBMCs or T cells enriched from blood (not recorded which). The source is a woman aged 30 to 39 who had recovered from COVID-19.

The chain combines TRBV2 with TRBJ1-4; tentatively, D is TRBD1 (5 bases). The ends were cut back, 3 bases at V and 7 bases at J, with 12 bases in the middle. The CDR3 is 14 amino acids. CDR1 and CDR2 (germline): SNHLY, FYNNEI. The CDR3 DNA reads as TGTGCCAGCAGTGACAGGGTTTTGGGTGAAAAACTGTTTTTT. This gives the protein CASSDRVLGEKLFF.

V and J are TRBV27 and TRBJ2-7, with D perhaps TRBD2 (5 bases). Germline CDR1 reads MNHEY; CDR2 reads SMNVEV (reference sequence). The CDR3 has 14 residues. The V gene lost 5 bases and the J gene lost 1 base, with 12 bases spanning the gap. CDR3 sequence reads: CASSPVRRSYEQYF. The CDR3 DNA reads TGTGCCAGCAGTCCCGTTAGGAGGTCCTACGAGCAGTACTTC.

The chain joins TRBV19 to TRBJ1-5, with D tentatively TRBD1 (6 bases). From germline, CDR1 is LNHDA and CDR2 SQIVND (reference sequence). Between the trimmed V and J ends, which lost 3 bases and 2 bases, there was a span of 14 bases. This CDR3 has 16 amino acids. CDR3 DNA sequence: TGTGCCAGTAGTATGGTAATGGCAGGGGGCAATCAGCCCCAGCATTTT. Its protein product is CASSMVMAGGNQPQHF.

The chain has TRBV21-1 and TRBJ1-1. TRBV21-1 is a pseudogene. There are 15 residues in the CDR3. The CDR3 region has the DNA TGTGCCAGCACCCTCGCGGCCCACGGAAACACTGAAGCTTTCTTT. Protein: CASTLAAHGNTEAFF.

The CDR3 DNA sequence: TGTGCCAGCAGTTTGGGACAGCCTTATGGCTACACCTTC. It codes for CASSLGQPYGYTF. The chain links TRBV12-3 or TRBV12-4 to TRBJ1-2, with 7 bases fitting TRBD1. The length of the CDR3 is 13 residues. V lost 3 bases and J lost 5; bases outside the gene matches: 3.

The chain couples TRBV21-1 to TRBJ2-1; TRBD1 is taken as the D call from the table, unchecked against the DNA. TRBV21-1 represents a pseudogene. The CDR3 consists of 11 residues. The CDR3 here is CASQGGDEQFF. The CDR3 nucleotides read TGTGCCAGCCAGGGTGGGGATGAGCAGTTCTTC.

The genes are TRBV12-3 or TRBV12-4 and TRBJ2-7, with 9 bases identical to TRBD2. The ends lost 6 bases at V and 4 bases at J; junction bases unmatched: 4. CDR3 length equals 13 residues. This CDR3 is CASRFSGSYEQYF. DNA for the CDR3: TGTGCCAGCAGGTTTAGCGGGAGTTACGAGCAGTACTTC.

This clone has just a few counts. The V gene is TRBV3-1 (or the pseudogene TRBV3-2), the J gene TRBJ1-2, with 9 bases fitting TRBD1. Germline V gives CDR1 LGHDT, CDR2 YNNKEL (reference sequence). This CDR3 region has 15 residues. Trimming removed 0 bases from V and 7 bases from J; junction bases left unmatched: 6. The CDR3 sequence is CASSQEGPTGGGYTF. CDR3 nucleotide sequence: TGTGCCAGCAGCCAAGAAGGCCCGACAGGGGGTGGCTACACCTTC.

The rearrangement uses TRBV25-1 and TRBJ1-1; D is unresolved. The germline gives CDR1 MGHDK, CDR2 SYGVNS. This CDR3 region has 11 residues. Trimming cost V 8 bases and J 5 bases, with 9 bases left between them. CDR3 protein: CASGPRTEAFF. The CDR3 bases are TGTGCCAGCGGCCCGAGGACTGAAGCTTTCTTT.

The gene calls are TRBV19 and TRBJ1-2; 7 bases line up with TRBD1. Trimming at V came to 3 bases and at J to 5 bases, leaving 15 bases not matched to a gene. The germline V gene encodes CDR1 LNHDA and CDR2 SQIVND (reference sequence). This CDR3 has 17 residues. This chain's CDR3 is CASSMVAAGGSGYGYTF. The CDR3 DNA reads TGTGCCAGTAGTATGGTGGCGGCAGGGGGTAGCGGATATGGCTACACCTTC.

The chain joins TRBV21-1 to TRBJ2-3; TRBD1 reflects the table's D call only, with no check against the DNA. TRBV21-1 is described as a pseudogene. The CDR3 loop spans 14 amino acids. CDR3 residues: CASPTRVHTDTQYF. CDR3 nucleotides: TGTGCCAGCCCCACCAGGGTTCACACAGATACGCAGTATTTT.

The gene calls are TRBV27 and TRBJ1-5; no reliable D call. The CDR3 spans 14 residues. The ends were cut back, 4 bases at V and 3 bases at J, with 10 bases in the middle. CDR1 is MNHEY, CDR2 SMNVEV, per germline (reference sequence). This CDR3 reads CASSSSGLNQPQHF. The DNA of the CDR3 is TGTGCCAGCAGTTCATCGGGCCTCAATCAGCCCCAGCATTTT.

This chain uses TRBV2 with TRBJ1-2; 9 bases match TRBD1. The CDR3 is 14 amino acids. V shed 4 bases and J 4 bases; nucleotides not matched to a gene: 4. CDR1 and CDR2 (germline): SNHLY, FYNNEI. CDR3 in DNA: TGTGCCAGCAGTGGGGAGGGACAGGGCTATGGCTACACCTTC. Translating it yields CASSGEGQGYGYTF.

This clone appeared once. The chain has TRBV6-5 and TRBJ2-5, with 8 bases lining up with TRBD1. This CDR3 comprises 15 residues. CDR1 MNHEY and CDR2 SVGAGI come from the germline V gene. The junction had 7 bases not matched to a gene; V was cut back by 5 bases and J by 2 bases. The CDR3 region is CASSTGQGGQETQYF. The CDR3 region has the DNA TGTGCCAGCAGTACCGGACAGGGCGGACAAGAGACCCAGTACTTC.

The chain combines TRBV5-1 with TRBJ2-2; the D gene is possibly TRBD2 (6 bases). The germline CDR1 and CDR2 sequences are SGHRS and YFSETQ. The CDR3 has 16 amino acids. V was pared by 4 bases and J by 1 base, with 14 bases between. CDR3 coding DNA: TGCGCCAGCAGCCCGGAGGGCTACCGGAACACCGGGGAGCTGTTTTTT. It translates to CASSPEGYRNTGELFF.